The 8 T cell receptor beta chains listed next were all sequenced from one sample in a study of identical twins' blood T cells. TCRdb fed the 5' RACE reads into MiXCR, producing one record per CDR3 protein. The top ten clones hold 5.5% to 6.5% of a sample with hundreds of thousands of distinct CDR3 sequences, under 30% of them seen once. The sequencing input was PBMCs. The receptors originated from a woman aged 18 to 50 in good health.

The chain combines TRBV5-1 with TRBJ1-6; no reliable D call. The CDR3 is 15 residues long. V was pared by 4 bases and J by 7 bases, with 15 bases between. Per the germline V gene, CDR1 is SGHRS and CDR2 is YFSETQ. The chain's CDR3 is CASSLRPGGNSPLHF. CDR3 sequence (DNA): TGCGCCAGCAGCCTTCGTCCGGGAGGGAATTCACCCCTCCACTTT.

There are many counts of this clonotype. Its ends do not fully match the called genes, so a read error is possible. The chain recombines TRBV29-1 with TRBJ1-2; D unclear. The germline V gene encodes CDR1 SQVTM and CDR2 ANQGSEA. The CDR3 has 11 residues. The CDR3 loop is CSVGSLYSYTF. In nucleotides, the CDR3 is TGCAGCGTTGGCTCCCTCTATAGCTACACCTTC.

In this sample, this clonotype turned up a few times. This chain uses TRBV3-1 with TRBJ1-3; D call uncertain. Germline CDR1 reads LGHDT; CDR2 reads YNNKEL (reference sequence). The germline V and J ends were trimmed by 7 bases and 3 bases, with 13 bases remaining between them. CDR3 size: 14 residues. CDR3 nucleotides: TGTGCCAGCAACCGAAGAGGGTTTGGAAACACCATATATTTT. It yields the protein CASNRRGFGNTIYF.

The V call is TRBV3-1, the J call TRBJ2-3; D unclear. V lost 0 bases, J lost 5 bases, and 15 bases lay in between. Germline V CDR1 and CDR2: LGHDT, YNNKEL (reference sequence). The CDR3 length is 16 residues. The CDR3 DNA follows: TGTGCCAGCAGCCAAGAGACTGGTGCTGGAGAAGATACGCAGTATTTT. Its translation: CASSQETGAGEDTQYF.

This clonotype was recorded once. The V call is TRBV6-6, the J call TRBJ2-1; maybe TRBD2 (6 bases). This CDR3 has 18 amino acids. The germline gives CDR1 MNHNY, CDR2 SVGAGI (reference sequence). V was clipped by 7 bases and J by 9 bases, with 31 bases between them. CDR3 in amino acids: CASTAPLIRGGETGEQFF. The CDR3 DNA reads as TGTGCCAGCACTGCCCCCTTGATCCGTGGAGGGGAAACGGGTGAGCAGTTCTTC.

This clonotype was counted at least ten times. The rearrangement uses TRBV6-2 or TRBV6-3 and TRBJ2-2; 10 bases line up with TRBD1. This CDR3 has 15 residues. Trimming took 2 bases from V and 5 from J; bases not matched to a gene: 2. In germline, CDR1 is MNHEY, CDR2 SVGEGT. The DNA for the CDR3 is TGTGCCAGCAGTTACGGGACAGGGGAGACCGGGGAGCTGTTTTTT. This translates into CASSYGTGETGELFF.

This clonotype was counted at least ten times. The rearrangement links TRBV7-9 to TRBJ1-4, with unresolved D. This CDR3 has 11 amino acids. V was pared by 3 bases and J by 8 bases, with 4 bases between. Per the germline V gene, CDR1 is SEHNR and CDR2 is FQNEAQ (reference sequence). Here the CDR3 DNA reads TGTGCCAGCAGCTTTGGAGAAAAACTGTTTTTT. Translation gives CASSFGEKLFF.

This clonotype was counted between two and nine times. The chain is built from TRBV10-2 and TRBJ1-5; D gene unclear. From germline, CDR1 is WSHSY and CDR2 SAAADI. This CDR3 has 16 residues. V was cut by 3 bases and J by 0 bases, with 12 bases left in between. CDR3 nucleotide sequence: TGCGCCAGCAGTGACCACAAGGTTCATAGCAATCAGCCCCAGCATTTT. Amino acids: CASSDHKVHSNQPQHF.